This is a list of T cell receptor beta chains from one sample in a study of T cells in Graves' hyperthyroidism and ophthalmopathy. MiXCR was run by TCRdb on the multiplex PCR reads, yielding one entry per CDR3 protein. The repertoire consists of about 580,000 distinct CDR3 sequences, with more than 11% occurring once and the leading ten covering about 5.8%. The sequenced sample consisted of blood. The source of these receptors is a woman younger than 45 with Graves' hyperthyroidism that later progressed to Graves' ophthalmopathy. Both conserved end residues are part of each CDR3. Each record gives: J gene, D gene, clone size, V gene, CDR3 DNA, CDR3 protein. The D gene is left open where the match is weak. The size entry is marked missing in some rows and otherwise reads once, few, many or a size class.

j_call: TRBJ2-1
d_call: TRBD2
clone_size: many
v_call: TRBV7-3
cdr3_nt: TGTGCCAGCAGCACTGGGACTAGCGGGTATTACAATGAGCAGTTCTTC
cdr3_aa: CASSTGTSGYYNEQFF

j_call: TRBJ2-2
d_call: NA
clone_size: many
v_call: TRBV12-3/TRBV12-4
cdr3_nt: TGTGCCAGCAGCTCACAGGGGAACACCGGGGAGCTGTTTTTT
cdr3_aa: CASSSQGNTGELFF

j_call: TRBJ1-3
d_call: TRBD1
clone_size: few
v_call: TRBV28
cdr3_nt: TGTGCCAGCAGTTCCTGGACAGGGGACTCGTTAGGAAACACCATATATTTT
cdr3_aa: CASSSWTGDSLGNTIYF

j_call: TRBJ1-1
d_call: NA
clone_size: many
v_call: TRBV2
cdr3_nt: TGTGCCAGCAGTGATGGACTGAACACTGAAGCTTTCTTT
cdr3_aa: CASSDGLNTEAFF

j_call: TRBJ2-7
d_call: NA
clone_size: few
v_call: TRBV20-1
cdr3_nt: TGCAGTGCTAGAGATCGGTCAGAGAGATTGAACGAGCAGTACTTC
cdr3_aa: CSARDRSERLNEQYF

j_call: TRBJ2-1
d_call: TRBD2
clone_size: many
v_call: TRBV7-2
cdr3_nt: TGTGCCAGCAGCGCGGGAGCGGGAGGCTCCTACAATGAGCAGTTCTTC
cdr3_aa: CASSAGAGGSYNEQFF

j_call: TRBJ1-1
d_call: NA
clone_size: NA
v_call: TRBV6-6
cdr3_nt: TGTGCCAGCAGTTACCGGGGGCCGGGGACTGAAGCTTTCTTT
cdr3_aa: CASSYRGPGTEAFF

j_call: TRBJ1-2
d_call: TRBD1
clone_size: NA
v_call: TRBV20-1
cdr3_nt: TGCAGTGGGGGGACAGCCGACTATGGCTACGCCTTC
cdr3_aa: CSGGTADYGYAF

j_call: TRBJ1-4
d_call: TRBD1
clone_size: NA
v_call: TRBV28
cdr3_nt: TGTGCCAGCAGAGGGGGCGGGAAACTGTTTTTT
cdr3_aa: CASRGGGKLFF

j_call: TRBJ2-5
d_call: TRBD2
clone_size: many
v_call: TRBV27
cdr3_nt: TGTGCCAGCAGTTTCGGGCTAGCGGGAGGTTGGGAGACCCAGTACTTC
cdr3_aa: CASSFGLAGGWETQYF

j_call: TRBJ2-1
d_call: NA
clone_size: many
v_call: TRBV9
cdr3_nt: TGTGCCAGCAGCCGCTGGGCTGGGAGCTCCTACAATGAGCAGTTCTTC
cdr3_aa: CASSRWAGSSYNEQFF

j_call: TRBJ2-1
d_call: TRBD2
clone_size: many
v_call: TRBV10-2
cdr3_nt: TGCGCCAGCAGAGTAAGGGGACTAGATTACAATGAGCAGTTCTTC
cdr3_aa: CASRVRGLDYNEQFF

j_call: TRBJ2-3
d_call: NA
clone_size: few
v_call: TRBV29-1
cdr3_nt: TGCAGCGTTCAGCTCTCAGCAGATACGCAGTATTTT
cdr3_aa: CSVQLSADTQYF

j_call: TRBJ1-6
d_call: NA
clone_size: many
v_call: TRBV20-1
cdr3_nt: TGCAGTGCCACGGGGGGGCTAAATTCACCCCTCCACTTT
cdr3_aa: CSATGGLNSPLHF

j_call: TRBJ1-2
d_call: NA
clone_size: many
v_call: TRBV19
cdr3_nt: TGTGCCAGTAGTATTGGGGCGGGAGGCACGTTGGGGCTGGAGGGCTACACCTTC
cdr3_aa: CASSIGAGGTLGLEGYTF

j_call: TRBJ1-2
d_call: NA
clone_size: many
v_call: TRBV6-1
cdr3_nt: TGTGCCGGGGGCAACTATGGCTACACCTTC
cdr3_aa: CAGGNYGYTF